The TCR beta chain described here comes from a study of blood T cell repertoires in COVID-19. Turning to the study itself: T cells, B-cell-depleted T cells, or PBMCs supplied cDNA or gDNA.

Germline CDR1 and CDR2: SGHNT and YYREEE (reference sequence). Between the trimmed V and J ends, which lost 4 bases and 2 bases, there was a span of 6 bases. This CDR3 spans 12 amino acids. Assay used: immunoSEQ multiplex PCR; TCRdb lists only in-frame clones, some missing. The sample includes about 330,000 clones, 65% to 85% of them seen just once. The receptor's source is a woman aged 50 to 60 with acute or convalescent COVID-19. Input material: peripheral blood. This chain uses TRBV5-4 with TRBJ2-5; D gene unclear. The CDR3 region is CASSRGQETQYF. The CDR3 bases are TGTGCCAGCAGCCGCGGACAAGAGACCCAGTACTTC.